This entry describes one T cell receptor (beta chain). Its cognate antigen is unknown. This sample was included in a study of T cell responses to AZD1222 COVID-19 vaccine. Study observations and caveats: Reportedly, nearly half of unique spike TCRs recognized epitopes outside B.1.351/B.1.1.7 mutations. Donors were chiefly white British, with a greater number of females, and clonal diversity was perhaps underestimated. Increases in Spike-specific TCR breadth and depth were seen after two AZD1222 doses. The span of vaccine-associated CD4 TCRs extended across spike, with dominance at 160-218 and 743-854.

Profiled with immunoSEQ multiplex PCR; TCRdb holds only in-frame clones, not every one. The profile shows about 160,000 clones, approximately 90% of them singletons. The germline V and J ends were trimmed by 3 bases and 0 bases, with 9 bases remaining between them. The CDR3 totals 15 residues. Germline loops: CDR1 MNHEY, CDR2 SMNVEV (reference sequence). V and J are TRBV27 and TRBJ1-5; TRBD1 is a possible D gene (6 bases). The sequence was collected from an adult who received the AZD1222 COVID-19 vaccine. The specimen comprised peripheral blood, sampled 28 days after the second AZD1222 dose. This CDR3 is CASSLTGNSNQPQHF. The CDR3 nucleotides are TGTGCCAGCAGTTTGACAGGAAATAGCAATCAGCCCCAGCATTTT.